The rows below give T cell receptor beta chains drawn from one sample of a study of CD8 T cells in ankylosing spondylitis. TCRdb analysed the 5' RACE reads with MiXCR anew, one entry per CDR3 protein. This sample carries some 250,000 distinct CDR3 sequences, roughly 8.6% of them seen once, and the ten largest clones take approximately 6.3%. Sequenced sample: blood, either unsorted or a sorted T cell fraction (not recorded which). The receptors here all came from a male donor with ankylosing spondylitis or in good health (not recorded which). Both conserved end residues are part of each CDR3. A D gene is named only where the DNA matches it firmly. Size is stated for part of the rows, as once, few or many counts, or as a class when the clone is expanded.

TRBJ2-4,TRBV12-3/TRBV12-4,many,TRBD2,TGTGCCAGCAGTTTAGCCGGGACTAGCGGGGGAAAAAACATTCAGTACTTC,CASSLAGTSGGKNIQYF
TRBJ1-2,TRBV12-3/TRBV12-4,many,.,TGTGCCAGCAGGAAAACAGGCGCCTATGGCTACACCTTC,CASRKTGAYGYTF
TRBJ1-2,TRBV12-3/TRBV12-4,.,.,TGTGCCAGCAGTACAGGGCTCGAGTGGAGGGGAGTGATTGGCTACACCTTC,CASSTGLEWRGVIGYTF
TRBJ2-7,TRBV4-1,many,.,TGCGCCAGCAGCCCGCGACAGGTCACCTACGAGCAGTACTTC,CASSPRQVTYEQYF
TRBJ1-2,TRBV12-3/TRBV12-4,many,.,TGTGCCAGCAGCATAGACGGACCTAACTATGGCTACACCTTC,CASSIDGPNYGYTF
TRBJ2-5,TRBV20-1,many,.,TGCAGTCTCGCGGGGCAGGGAGGAGAGACCCAGTACTTC,CSLAGQGGETQYF
TRBJ2-7,TRBV21-1,few,.,TGTGCCAGCAGCAAAGTTCTCCTCTCCGAGCAGTACTTC,CASSKVLLSEQYF
TRBJ1-3,TRBV11-2,many,.,TGTGCCAGCAGCTTAGATTATAAGGTCCTCTCTGGAAACACCATATATTTT,CASSLDYKVLSGNTIYF
TRBJ2-1,TRBV5-1,many,TRBD2,TGCGCCAGCAGCTACTCGGGAGGCTCGGGGGGTGAGCAGTTCTTC,CASSYSGGSGGEQFF
TRBJ1-4,TRBV6-1,few,TRBD1,TGTGCCAGCAGGGGACAGGGACTTAATGAAAAACTGTTTTTT,CASRGQGLNEKLFF
TRBJ2-7,TRBV7-2,many,.,TGTGCCAGCAGCTTATCACAGGCCACCTACGAGCAGTACTTC,CASSLSQATYEQYF
TRBJ1-1,TRBV12-3/TRBV12-4,.,.,TGTGCCAGCAGTTTCAGGGAGGAAGTGGAAGCTTTCTTT,CASSFREEVEAFF
TRBJ2-6,TRBV20-1,many,.,TGCAGTGCTAGATCAGGTGGGGCCAACGTCCTGACTTTC,CSARSGGANVLTF
TRBJ2-5,TRBV30,.,TRBD2,TGTGCCTGGAGTGACCCCCGGGGGGGCCAAGAGACCCAGTACTTC,CAWSDPRGGQETQYF
TRBJ1-3,TRBV6-2/TRBV6-3,many,.,TGTGCCAGCAGTTACGCTCCCAACGGAAACACCATATATTTT,CASSYAPNGNTIYF
TRBJ1-1,TRBV12-3/TRBV12-4,many,.,TGTGCCAGCAGTTTGAAGGGGGACGCTGAAGCTTTCTTT,CASSLKGDAEAFF
TRBJ1-5,TRBV24-1,many,TRBD1,TGTGCCACCAGTGACGCCAGGGGGCAAGGCAATCAGCCCCAGCATTTT,CATSDARGQGNQPQHF
TRBJ2-1,TRBV10-2,.,.,TGCGCCAGCAGTGAACTCGACCTTCAGTTCTTC,CASSELDLQFF
TRBJ1-6,TRBV19,many,.,TGTGCCAGTAGTATAGTTCAAGGTGGATCACCCCTCCACTTT,CASSIVQGGSPLHF
TRBJ2-7,TRBV27,many,.,TGTGCCAGCAGTTTCGGACCCACCTACGAGCAGTACTTC,CASSFGPTYEQYF
TRBJ1-1,TRBV12-3/TRBV12-4,many,.,TGTGCCAGCAGGGGTGACTGGATTGAAGCTTTCTTT,CASRGDWIEAFF
TRBJ1-1,TRBV11-2,many,TRBD1,TGTGCCAGCAGCCCCCACCCCGACAGGGCGAGGGACACTGAAGCTTTCTTT,CASSPHPDRARDTEAFF
TRBJ2-3,TRBV6-1,many,.,TGTGCCAGCAACGGGGCACCTTCTAGCACAGATACGCAGTATTTT,CASNGAPSSTDTQYF
TRBJ1-2,TRBV5-1,many,TRBD1,TGCGCCAGCAGCTTCGGACAGGGGAAAGGCTACACCTTC,CASSFGQGKGYTF
TRBJ2-7,TRBV7-2,many,.,TGTGCCAGCAGCTTAGTTGTGGGAGCGGGCGAGCAGTACTTC,CASSLVVGAGEQYF
TRBJ2-1,TRBV5-1,few,TRBD2,TGCGCCAGCAGCTACGGGACTAGCGGTTACAATGAGCAGTTCTTC,CASSYGTSGYNEQFF
TRBJ2-7,TRBV27,.,.,TGTGCCAGCAGTTTATCGTCCGGCGAATACTCCTACGAGCAGTACTTC,CASSLSSGEYSYEQYF
TRBJ2-5,TRBV20-1,many,TRBD1,TGCAGTGCTTCCGGACAGGCCCAAGAGACCCAGTACTTC,CSASGQAQETQYF
TRBJ2-7,TRBV12-3/TRBV12-4,many,TRBD1,TGTGCCAGCAGTTCCGGGACAGGGGGATACGAGCAGTACTTC,CASSSGTGGYEQYF
TRBJ1-2,TRBV5-1,many,TRBD1,TGCGCCAGCAGCTTGGCCGGACAGGGAGTTGGCTACACCTTC,CASSLAGQGVGYTF
TRBJ1-1,TRBV12-3/TRBV12-4,many,TRBD1,TGTGCCAGCAAGGACAGGGCGGGCACTGAAGCTTTCTTT,CASKDRAGTEAFF
TRBJ2-1,TRBV7-3,.,.,TGTGCCAGCAGCTCAAAGGCGGGGGCCGGGGATGAGCAGTTCTTC,CASSSKAGAGDEQFF
TRBJ1-6,TRBV12-3/TRBV12-4,many,.,TGTGCCAGCAGTTTCAAGGGGGGTGATTCACCCCTCCACTTT,CASSFKGGDSPLHF
TRBJ1-5,TRBV7-2,few,.,TGTGCCAGCAGCTTAGTGCCCCGGGGCAGGGCAGGCAATCAGCCCCAGCATTTT,CASSLVPRGRAGNQPQHF
TRBJ1-2,TRBV5-5,many,.,TGTGCCAGCAGCTTAACAGCACCAGGGAACTATGGCTACACCTTC,CASSLTAPGNYGYTF
TRBJ1-4,TRBV30,.,TRBD1,TGTGCCTGGACCCCCGGGACAGGGGGGCTTAATGAAAAACTGTTTTTT,CAWTPGTGGLNEKLFF
TRBJ2-7,TRBV19,many,.,TGTGCCAGTAGTATGTCGGCCTCCCACGAGCAGTACTTC,CASSMSASHEQYF
TRBJ2-1,TRBV7-9,many,.,TGTGCCAGCAGCCAAATAGGGGCGGGCGTCAATGAGCAGTTCTTC,CASSQIGAGVNEQFF